This TCR beta chain is from a study of T cell clones after liver transplantation. The wider study: Third-party-reactive TCRbeta sequences from pre-transplant mixed lymphocyte reactions served as antigen-independent comparators. Standard immunosuppression, with no induction, continued until 12-24 months after transplant.

Unstimulated PBMCs were sorted into CD3+CD4+ and CD3+CD8+ populations. TCRdb's copy holds only in-frame clones and misses some; the assay was immunoSEQ multiplex PCR. Of fewer than 70,000 clones listed, roughly two thirds are singletons. This CDR3 has 17 amino acids. The germline CDR1 and CDR2 sequences are SGHNT and YYREEE (reference sequence). The trim removed 4 bases at V and 1 base at J, leaving 13 bases unmatched. The sequence was collected from a human donor who received a liver transplant. Sequencing was performed on CD4+ T cells from blood, taken before liver transplant. The J gene is TRBJ1-1, the V gene TRBV5-4; 7 bases map to TRBD1. The CDR3 is CASSPDNRGLKNTEAFF. CDR3 sequence (DNA): TGTGCCAGCAGCCCGGACAACAGGGGCCTTAAGAACACTGAAGCTTTCTTT.